The source of this T cell receptor (beta chain) is a study of OX40 agonist ivuxolimab in advanced cancers. Study details: Prior anti-PD-1, anti-PD-L1 or anti-CTLA-4 therapy was allowed; approximately 40% had some.

Sequencing used immunoSEQ multiplex PCR; TCRdb keeps in-frame clones, though not all of them. The table records approximately 51,000 clones, over 65% of them present only once. Blood sampling took place at baseline, cycle 4 day 1, and cycle 7 day 1. This clone was detected once. From germline, CDR1 is MDHEN and CDR2 SYDVKM. Trimming shortened V by 6 bases and J by 0 bases, and 15 bases separated the two germline ends. CDR3 length equals 16 residues. The sequence derives from an adult with an advanced solid tumor such as melanoma, head and neck, liver or kidney cancer. The chain uses TRBV28 and TRBJ2-4; possible D gene TRBD1, 7 bases. The material was CD4+ or CD8+ T cells sorted from blood, obtained in a trial of the OX40 agonist ivuxolimab. The CDR3 spells CASRPTGEVAKNIQYF. The CDR3 nucleotides read TGTGCCAGCAGACCTACAGGGGAGGTAGCCAAAAACATTCAGTACTTC.